The clone carrying this TCR beta chain came up once. Antigen specificity is unknown. This specimen comes from a study of T cell responses to AZD1222 COVID-19 vaccine. General observations from the study: No day 14 peak samples; only post-peak repertoires were characterized. Spike was spanned by vaccine-associated CD4 TCRs, which were dominant at 160-218 and 743-854. Recipients of AZD1222 seropositive at baseline numbered only five or six. Clonal diversity was possibly underestimated, and the donors were mostly white British, with more females.

The repertoire was sequenced with immunoSEQ multiplex PCR; TCRdb's copy has only in-frame clones and lacks some. The profile covers 150,000 to 200,000 clones, with roughly 94% appearing a single time and 0.9% to 1.2% taken by the ten largest. This sequence originates from an adult who received the AZD1222 COVID-19 vaccine. The sample consisted of peripheral blood, taken 28 days after the second AZD1222 dose.

The CDR3 sequence: CASSKTGNGNQPQHF. CDR3 nucleotide sequence: TGTGCCAGTAGTAAGACAGGGAATGGCAATCAGCCCCAGCATTTT. This chain uses TRBV19 with TRBJ1-5; TRBD1 aligns across 7 bases. J lost 2 bases, V lost 4 bases, and 5 bases had no gene match. CDR3 length: 15 amino acids. The germline CDR1 and CDR2 sequences are LNHDA and SQIVND (reference sequence).